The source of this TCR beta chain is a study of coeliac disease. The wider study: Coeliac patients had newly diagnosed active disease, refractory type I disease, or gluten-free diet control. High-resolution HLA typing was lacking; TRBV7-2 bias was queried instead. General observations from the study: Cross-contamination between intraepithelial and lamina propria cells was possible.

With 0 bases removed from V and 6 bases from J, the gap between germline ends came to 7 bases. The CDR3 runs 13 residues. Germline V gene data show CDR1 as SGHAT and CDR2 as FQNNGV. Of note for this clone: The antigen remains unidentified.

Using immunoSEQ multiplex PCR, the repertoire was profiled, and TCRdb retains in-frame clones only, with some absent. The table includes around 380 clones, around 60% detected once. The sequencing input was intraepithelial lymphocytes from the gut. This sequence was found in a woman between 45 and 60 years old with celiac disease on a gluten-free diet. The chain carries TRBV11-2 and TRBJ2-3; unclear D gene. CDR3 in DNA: TGTGCCAGCAGCTTAGAACTTTCTGATACGCAGTATTTT. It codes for CASSLELSDTQYF.